This TCR beta chain was recorded in a study of T cell changes during pregnancy in multiple sclerosis. Assay used: immunoSEQ multiplex PCR; TCRdb lists only in-frame clones, some missing. Among some 57,000 clones listed, around 90% were seen once. This CDR3 has 14 residues. Germline V CDR1 and CDR2: SGHTA, FQGNSA. V was shortened by 5 bases and J by 8 bases, with 15 bases between the two germline ends. The sample here was peripheral blood, taken in the first trimester of pregnancy. The source is a female donor in good health, enrolled as a control in a pregnancy study. The chain has TRBV7-2 and TRBJ1-4; D call uncertain. The DNA for the CDR3 is TGTGCCAGCAGCACCGCCGGAGACTACGAAAAACTGTTTTTT. This encodes CASSTAGDYEKLFF.